Described below is a single T cell receptor (beta chain) sequence and its context. After removal of 4 bases from V and 5 bases from J, the junction contained 7 bases not matched to a gene. The V gene's germline CDR1 is SGHTA and CDR2 FQGTGA. This CDR3 spans 15 amino acids. Source study methods: Estimated nucleated cell counts came from reference gene primer amplification. Clones were read by immunoSEQ multiplex PCR, and TCRdb kept only the in-frame ones, dropping some. The DNA gave D and trimming, while V, J and clone size come from that table. The data show about 220,000 clones, under 90% seen once. The sample originates from a study of blood T cell repertoires in COVID-19. Whole-study context: Donors in the United States, Italy and Spain gave samples during acute or convalescent COVID-19.

The sample consisted of peripheral blood. The source is a woman in her sixties or seventies who had recovered from COVID-19. V is TRBV7-3 and J is TRBJ2-2; 7 nucleotides line up with TRBD2. Written as DNA, the CDR3 is TGTGCCAGCAGCTCAACGGGGGGTAGGACCGGGGAGCTGTTTTTT. Protein sequence: CASSSTGGRTGELFF.